The rows below give T cell receptor beta chains drawn from one sample of a study of T-cell reconstitution after alpha-beta-depleted transplantation in children. TCRdb analysed the PCR reads with MiXCR anew, one entry per CDR3 protein. The sample comprises a few hundred thousand distinct CDR3 sequences, about 25% of which are singletons, and more than 2% rests with the top ten. The sample in question was PBMCs, obtained before TCRalphabeta/CD19-depleted stem cell transplant. Receptors originate from a girl aged 2 to 9 with Fanconi anemia, due to receive a stem cell transplant. Both conserved end residues are part of each CDR3. Fields, in order: CDR3 protein, CDR3 DNA, D gene, V gene, clone size, J gene. The D gene is left open where the match is weak. Expanded clones are given a class, and other clones once, few, many or no size at all.

CASSEGDTQYF,TGTGCCTCCTCGGAGGGAGATACGCAGTATTTT,.,TRBV30,once,TRBJ2-3
CASSLGLSNQPQHF,TGTGCCAGCAGTCTAGGGCTTAGCAATCAGCCCCAGCATTTT,.,TRBV28,many,TRBJ1-5
CSVSQGQFF,TGCAGCGTTTCCCAAGGGCAGTTCTTC,.,TRBV29-1,many,TRBJ2-1
CASSSPQTKSYEQYF,TGTGCCAGCAGTTCCCCCCAGACTAAAAGCTACGAGCAGTACTTC,.,TRBV28,.,TRBJ2-7
CASSESGNSYEQYF,TGTGCCAGCAGCGAGAGCGGCAACTCCTACGAGCAGTACTTC,.,TRBV21-1,few,TRBJ2-7
CATSDPEAAGSGNTIYF,TGTGCCACCAGTGACCCGGAGGCCGCCGGGTCTGGAAACACCATATATTTT,.,TRBV24-1,.,TRBJ1-3
CASSFRDSRTISYEQYF,TGTGCCAGCAGTTTTCGAGACAGCCGTACGATATCCTACGAGCAGTACTTC,.,TRBV12-3/TRBV12-4,many,TRBJ2-7
CASIYRNSTDTQYF,TGTGCCAGCATCTACCGGAACAGCACAGATACGCAGTATTTT,.,TRBV7-2,many,TRBJ2-3
CSARDLQGPSYEQYF,TGCAGTGCTAGAGATTTGCAGGGACCCTCCTACGAGCAGTACTTC,.,TRBV20-1,.,TRBJ2-7
CASSYWRPLAGGNTGELFF,TGTGCCAGCAGTTACTGGCGGCCGCTAGCGGGAGGGAACACCGGGGAGCTGTTTTTT,TRBD2,TRBV6-5,many,TRBJ2-2
CSVEAGTDQETQYF,TGCAGCGTTGAGGCCGGGACAGACCAAGAGACCCAGTACTTC,TRBD1,TRBV29-1,many,TRBJ2-5
CASSLGLAGTGELFF,TGTGCCAGCAGTTTAGGACTAGCGGGGACCGGGGAGCTGTTTTTT,TRBD2,TRBV12-3/TRBV12-4,many,TRBJ2-2
CASSFGGASDTQYF,TGTGCCAGCAGCTTCGGGGGGGCCTCGGATACGCAGTATTTT,TRBD2,TRBV12-3/TRBV12-4,many,TRBJ2-3
CASSLAPGGNYGYTF,TGTGCCAGCAGCTTAGCTCCAGGGGGGAACTATGGCTACACCTTC,TRBD1,TRBV11-2,.,TRBJ1-2
CASSFGLADTQYF,TGTGCCAGCAGTTTTGGGCTCGCAGATACGCAGTATTTT,.,TRBV12-3/TRBV12-4,.,TRBJ2-3
CASSFGRGYTF,TGTGCCAGCAGCTTCGGCAGGGGCTACACCTTC,.,TRBV11-2,.,TRBJ1-2
CSVQRTSGIDEQFF,TGCAGCGTCCAAAGGACTAGCGGGATCGATGAGCAGTTCTTC,TRBD2,TRBV29-1,.,TRBJ2-1
CASSLRPRETQYF,TGTGCCAGCAGCTTACGCCCGAGGGAGACCCAGTACTTC,.,TRBV7-6,many,TRBJ2-5
CASSFRTGRDEQYF,TGCGCCAGCAGCTTCCGGACAGGGCGCGACGAGCAGTACTTC,TRBD1,TRBV5-1,many,TRBJ2-7
CASSLVPPSYEQYF,TGCGCCAGCAGCTTGGTACCGCCCTCCTACGAGCAGTACTTC,.,TRBV5-1,.,TRBJ2-7
CASSPEAGPYTDTQYF,TGTGCCAGCTCACCGGAGGCGGGGCCTTACACAGATACGCAGTATTTT,.,TRBV18,.,TRBJ2-3
CASSLDRQLPLHF,TGTGCCAGCAGCCTGGACAGACAATTACCCCTCCACTTT,.,TRBV12-3/TRBV12-4,few,TRBJ1-6
CASSLLPNEKLFF,TGTGCCAGCAGCTTATTACCGAATGAAAAACTGTTTTTT,.,TRBV7-2,many,TRBJ1-4
CANHPTGELFF,TGTGCCAACCATCCCACCGGGGAGCTGTTTTTT,.,TRBV7-9,.,TRBJ2-2
CSVWFGAAQQETQYF,TGCAGCGTTTGGTTCGGGGCTGCCCAACAAGAGACCCAGTACTTC,.,TRBV29-1,many,TRBJ2-5
CASSWAASYEQYF,TGTGCCAGCAGTTGGGCAGCCTCCTACGAGCAGTACTTC,.,TRBV28,many,TRBJ2-7
CASSLDAGINEQFF,TGTGCCAGCAGCTTAGACGCAGGTATCAATGAGCAGTTCTTC,.,TRBV7-9,many,TRBJ2-1
CASSLERTPQETQYF,TGTGCCAGCAGCTTAGAGAGGACCCCACAAGAGACCCAGTACTTC,.,TRBV11-2,.,TRBJ2-5
CASSPERGAADTQYF,TGTGCCAGCAGCCCAGAGCGGGGGGCGGCAGATACGCAGTATTTT,TRBD2,TRBV4-2,few,TRBJ2-3
CSGSSYNEQFF,TGCAGTGGGAGCTCCTACAATGAGCAGTTCTTC,.,TRBV20-1,many,TRBJ2-1
CASSLGTSESSYNEQFF,TGTGCCAGCAGCTTAGGGACCTCTGAAAGCTCCTACAATGAGCAGTTCTTC,.,TRBV11-2,.,TRBJ2-1
CASSYSRYSPLHF,TGTGCCAGCAGTTACAGTCGCTATTCACCCCTCCACTTT,.,TRBV6-2/TRBV6-3,many,TRBJ1-6
CSANDYAEETQYF,TGCAGTGCCAATGACTACGCTGAAGAGACCCAGTACTTC,.,TRBV20-1,many,TRBJ2-5
CASSLNPGLATYNEQFF,TGTGCCAGCAGCTTAAATCCGGGACTAGCTACCTACAATGAGCAGTTCTTC,TRBD2,TRBV7-3,.,TRBJ2-1
CASSRGLAGYHEQFF,TGTGCCAGTAGTAGGGGACTAGCGGGGTACCATGAGCAGTTCTTC,TRBD2,TRBV19,.,TRBJ2-1
CASSLRSFGGWNEQFF,TGTGCCAGCAGCTTACGATCGTTCGGGGGGTGGAATGAGCAGTTCTTC,TRBD2,TRBV7-3,many,TRBJ2-1
CSAQLSGGTDTQYF,TGCAGTGCTCAACTTAGCGGGGGCACAGATACGCAGTATTTT,TRBD2,TRBV20-1,many,TRBJ2-3
CSVGSGNTEAFF,TGCAGCGTTGGTTCCGGTAACACTGAAGCTTTCTTT,.,TRBV29-1,many,TRBJ1-1
CASSPTATNTEAFF,TGTGCCAGCAGTCCGACAGCGACGAACACTGAAGCTTTCTTT,.,TRBV12-3/TRBV12-4,many,TRBJ1-1
CASSPYLEYEQYF,TGTGCCAGCAGCCCGTACCTGGAGTACGAGCAGTACTTC,.,TRBV13,many,TRBJ2-7
CASNLQGVGDTQYF,TGTGCCAGCAACCTACAGGGGGTAGGAGATACGCAGTATTTT,TRBD1,TRBV12-3/TRBV12-4,.,TRBJ2-3
CASSLRGSYNEQFF,TGTGCCAGCAGCTTACGCGGGAGCTACAATGAGCAGTTCTTC,TRBD2,TRBV7-2,few,TRBJ2-1
CSARVAPAGGNEQFF,TGCAGTGCTAGAGTTGCTCCGGCAGGGGGCAATGAGCAGTTCTTC,TRBD1,TRBV20-1,many,TRBJ2-1
CASGQYSYNEQFF,TGCGCCAGCGGCCAGTACTCCTACAATGAGCAGTTCTTC,.,TRBV10-2,.,TRBJ2-1
CASLGTGSYEQYF,TGTGCCAGCCTTGGAACAGGGTCCTACGAGCAGTACTTC,.,TRBV2,many,TRBJ2-7
CASRPRLGVETQYF,TGCGCCAGCAGACCGAGACTAGGAGTAGAGACCCAGTACTTC,.,TRBV5-1,.,TRBJ2-5
CASNALGDSHNEQFF,TGTGCCAGCAATGCCCTCGGGGACTCCCACAATGAGCAGTTCTTC,.,TRBV28,once,TRBJ2-1
CASSGQGKSYEQYF,TGTGCCAGCAGTGGACAGGGGAAATCCTACGAGCAGTACTTC,TRBD1,TRBV6-1,.,TRBJ2-7
CSARDGTGTVVGAFF,TGCAGTGCTAGAGACGGAACCGGGACAGTTGTGGGAGCTTTCTTT,TRBD1,TRBV20-1,.,TRBJ1-1
CASSERLAGARELFF,TGCGCCAGCAGTGAGCGACTAGCGGGAGCCCGGGAGCTGTTTTTT,TRBD2,TRBV10-2,.,TRBJ2-2
CSAPPGDGLYEQYF,TGCAGTGCCCCTCCGGGGGATGGTCTCTACGAGCAGTACTTC,.,TRBV20-1,few,TRBJ2-7
CASSLWVAKDAEQYF,TGTGCCAGCAGCTTATGGGTAGCCAAGGATGCCGAGCAGTACTTC,.,TRBV7-9,few,TRBJ2-7
CASSKNPGGGGKNIQYF,TGTGCCAGCTCAAAAAACCCTGGGGGAGGTGGCAAAAACATTCAGTACTTC,.,TRBV6-6,many,TRBJ2-4